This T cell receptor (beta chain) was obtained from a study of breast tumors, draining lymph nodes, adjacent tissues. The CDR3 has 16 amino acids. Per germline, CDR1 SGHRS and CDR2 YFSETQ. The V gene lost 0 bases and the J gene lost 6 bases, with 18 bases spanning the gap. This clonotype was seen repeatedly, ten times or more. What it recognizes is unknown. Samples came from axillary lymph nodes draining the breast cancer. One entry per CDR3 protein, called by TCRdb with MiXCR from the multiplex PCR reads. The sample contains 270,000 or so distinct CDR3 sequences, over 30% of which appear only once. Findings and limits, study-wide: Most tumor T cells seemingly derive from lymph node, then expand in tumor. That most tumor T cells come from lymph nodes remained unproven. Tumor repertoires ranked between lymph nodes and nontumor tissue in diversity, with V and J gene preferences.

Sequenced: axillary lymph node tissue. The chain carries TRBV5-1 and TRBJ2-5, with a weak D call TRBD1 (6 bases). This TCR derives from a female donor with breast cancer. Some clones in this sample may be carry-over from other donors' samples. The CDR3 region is CASSLASVRGMKTQYF. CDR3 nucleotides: TGCGCCAGCAGCTTGGCCTCGGTAAGGGGGATGAAGACCCAGTACTTC.